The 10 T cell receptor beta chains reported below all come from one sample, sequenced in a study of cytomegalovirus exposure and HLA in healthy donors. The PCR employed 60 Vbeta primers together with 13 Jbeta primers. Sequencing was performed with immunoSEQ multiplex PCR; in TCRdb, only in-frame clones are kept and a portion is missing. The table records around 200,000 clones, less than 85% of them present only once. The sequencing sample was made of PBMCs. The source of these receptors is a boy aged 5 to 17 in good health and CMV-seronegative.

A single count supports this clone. CDR3: CASSVSGERNQPQHF. The CDR3 nucleotides are TGTGCCAGCAGCGTCTCCGGGGAGAGGAATCAGCCCCAGCATTTT. The chain links TRBV9 to TRBJ1-5; D remains ambiguous. The length of the CDR3 is 15 residues. Per the germline V gene, CDR1 is SGDLS and CDR2 is YYNGEE. Trimming took off 2 bases at V and 4 bases at J, with 13 bases between the two ends.

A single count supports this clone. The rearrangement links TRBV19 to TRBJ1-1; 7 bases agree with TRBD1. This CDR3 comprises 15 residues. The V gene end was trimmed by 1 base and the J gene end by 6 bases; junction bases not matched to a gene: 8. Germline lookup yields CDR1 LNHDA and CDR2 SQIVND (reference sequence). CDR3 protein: CASSIAPGGRAEAFF. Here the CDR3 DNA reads TGTGCCAGTAGTATAGCGCCAGGGGGTAGGGCTGAAGCTTTCTTT.

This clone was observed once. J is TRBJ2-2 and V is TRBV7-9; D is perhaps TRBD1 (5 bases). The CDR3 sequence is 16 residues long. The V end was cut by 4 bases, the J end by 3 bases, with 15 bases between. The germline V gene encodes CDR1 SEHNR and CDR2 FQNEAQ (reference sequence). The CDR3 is CASSSVEQAYTGELFF. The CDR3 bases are TGTGCCAGCAGCTCAGTGGAACAGGCGTACACCGGGGAGCTGTTTTTT.

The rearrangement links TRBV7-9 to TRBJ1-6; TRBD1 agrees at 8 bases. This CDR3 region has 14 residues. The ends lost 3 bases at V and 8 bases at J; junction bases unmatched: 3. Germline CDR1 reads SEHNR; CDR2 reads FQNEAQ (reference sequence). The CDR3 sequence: CASSLDREHSPLHF. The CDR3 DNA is TGTGCCAGCAGCTTGGACAGGGAACATTCACCCCTCCACTTT. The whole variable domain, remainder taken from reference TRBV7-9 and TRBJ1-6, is DTGVSQNPRHKITKRGQNVTFRCDPISEHNRLYWYRQTLGQGPEFLTYFQNEAQLEKSRLLSDRFSAERPKGSFSTLEIQRTEQGDSAMYLCASSLDREHSPLHFGNGTRLTVT.

The CDR3 here is CASSLEGGAAQPQHF. The CDR3 nucleotides are TGTGCCAGCAGCTTGGAAGGGGGGGCGGCACAGCCCCAGCATTTT. The chain uses TRBV5-5 and TRBJ1-5, with D possibly matching TRBD1 (6 bases). This CDR3 contains 15 residues. Trimming cost V 0 bases and J 7 bases, with 14 bases left between them. Germline V gene sequence: CDR1 SGHKS, CDR2 YYEKEE (reference sequence).

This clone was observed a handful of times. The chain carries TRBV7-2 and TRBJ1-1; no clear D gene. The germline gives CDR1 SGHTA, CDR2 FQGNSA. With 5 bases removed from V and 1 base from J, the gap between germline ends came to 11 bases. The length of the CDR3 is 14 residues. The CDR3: CASSLLGGNTEAFF. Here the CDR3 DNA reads TGTGCCAGCAGCCTACTCGGAGGGAACACTGAAGCTTTCTTT. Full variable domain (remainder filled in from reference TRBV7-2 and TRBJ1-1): GAGVSQSPSNKVTEKGKDVELRCDPISGHTALYWYRQSLGQGLEFLIYFQGNSAPDKSGLPSDRFSAERTGGSVSTLTIQRTQQEDSAVYLCASSLLGGNTEAFFGQGTRLTVV.

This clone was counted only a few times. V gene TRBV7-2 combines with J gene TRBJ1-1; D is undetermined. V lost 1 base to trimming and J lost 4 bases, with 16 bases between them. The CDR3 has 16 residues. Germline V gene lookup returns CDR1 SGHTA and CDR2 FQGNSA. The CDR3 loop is CASSLDAAGRVTEAFF. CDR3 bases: TGTGCCAGCAGCTTAGACGCAGCGGGGAGGGTCACTGAAGCTTTCTTT. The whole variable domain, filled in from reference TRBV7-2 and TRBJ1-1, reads GAGVSQSPSNKVTEKGKDVELRCDPISGHTALYWYRQSLGQGLEFLIYFQGNSAPDKSGLPSDRFSAERTGGSVSTLTIQRTQQEDSAVYLCASSLDAAGRVTEAFFGQGTRLTVV.

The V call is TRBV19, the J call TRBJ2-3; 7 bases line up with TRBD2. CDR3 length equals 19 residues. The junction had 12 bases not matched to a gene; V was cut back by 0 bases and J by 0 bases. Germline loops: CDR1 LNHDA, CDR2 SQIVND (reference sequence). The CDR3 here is CASSIDHTGRLTSTDTQYF. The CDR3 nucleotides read TGTGCCAGTAGTATAGATCATACCGGGAGGCTCACTAGCACAGATACGCAGTATTTT.

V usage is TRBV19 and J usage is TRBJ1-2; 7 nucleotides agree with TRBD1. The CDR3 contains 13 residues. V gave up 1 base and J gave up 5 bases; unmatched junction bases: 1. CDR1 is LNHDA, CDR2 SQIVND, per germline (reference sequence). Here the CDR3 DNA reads TGTGCCAGTAGTATAGTGACAGGGTATGGCTACACCTTC. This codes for CASSIVTGYGYTF.

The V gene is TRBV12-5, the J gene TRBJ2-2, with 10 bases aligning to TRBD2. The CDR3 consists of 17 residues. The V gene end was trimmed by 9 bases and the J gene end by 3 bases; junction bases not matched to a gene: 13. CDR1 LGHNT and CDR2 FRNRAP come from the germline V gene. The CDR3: CASSFVAGGKDTGELFF. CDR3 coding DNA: TGTGCTAGCTCCTTCGTAGCGGGGGGTAAGGACACCGGGGAGCTGTTTTTT.